The 6 T cell receptor beta chains listed next were all sequenced from one sample in a study of neurological immune-mediated disorders. The time point: longitudinal time-point 1 (baseline). Each CDR3 protein gets one entry after TCRdb re-called the 5' RACE reads with MiXCR. The sample holds approximately 36,000 distinct CDR3 sequences, around 2.9% seen once. The sequenced sample consisted of PBMCs. The receptor source for this set is a woman aged 55-75 years with multiple sclerosis.

This clonotype was seen ten or more times. The genes are TRBV3-1 and TRBJ2-5; TRBD2 aligns across 15 bases. There are 17 residues in the CDR3. The V gene end was trimmed by 4 bases and the J gene end by 1 base; junction bases not matched to a gene: 4. Germline assignment: CDR1 LGHDT and CDR2 YNNKEL (reference sequence). The CDR3 is CASSRGLAGGLQETQYF. The DNA of the CDR3 is TGTGCCAGCAGCCGGGGACTAGCGGGGGGCCTCCAAGAGACCCAGTACTTC.

This clonotype has at least ten counts. The rearrangement uses TRBV12-3 or TRBV12-4 and TRBJ2-7, with 7 nucleotides matching TRBD1. The CDR3 runs 14 residues. With V trimmed by 3 bases and J by 5 bases, 7 bases remained unmatched. CDR3 DNA sequence: TGTGCCAGCAGTTTTGGAGGCAGGGGGAACGAGCAGTACTTC. Encoded protein: CASSFGGRGNEQYF.

By frequency in the sample, this clonotype is medium-sized. The rearrangement uses TRBV5-6 and TRBJ2-3; a possible D gene is TRBD1 (6 bases). V lost 1 base to trimming and J lost 1 base, with 13 bases between them. The CDR3 is 16 amino acids. Germline loops: CDR1 SGHDT, CDR2 YYEEEE. Written as DNA, the CDR3 is TGTGCCAGCAGCTTGCCCTTAGAGGGGGGCACAGATACGCAGTATTTT. Protein: CASSLPLEGGTDTQYF.

This clonotype came up many times. This may be a read error: a much more frequent sequence differs by one nucleotide. Because it lacks the conserved phenylalanine or tryptophan at the end, this CDR3 is likely a read error. CDR3 in amino acids: CASSRDADNSPLHC. CDR3 nucleotides: TGTGCCAGCAGCCGGGATGCAGACAATTCACCCCTCCACTGT. The chain has TRBV7-9 and TRBJ1-6; no reliable D call. The CDR3 has 14 residues. CDR1 SEHNR and CDR2 FQNEAQ come from the germline V gene (reference sequence). The V gene lost 5 bases and the J gene lost 7 bases, with 12 bases spanning the gap.

About this clonotype itself: A much larger clone differs by one base, so this may be a read error. V is TRBV29-1 and J is TRBJ2-7, with no clear D. Trimming cost V 5 bases and J 0 bases, with 8 bases left between them. There are 12 residues in the CDR3. From germline, CDR1 is SQVTM and CDR2 ANQGSEA. The CDR3 DNA reads TGCAGCGTTCGTAAGGGCTCCTACGAGCAGTACTTC. Amino acid sequence: CSVRKGSYEQYF.

This clonotype was detected ten times or more. The J gene is TRBJ2-1, the V gene TRBV20-1, with TRBD1 as a possible D gene (6 bases). The germline V gene encodes CDR1 DFQATT and CDR2 SNEGSKA (reference sequence). The CDR3 totals 13 residues. V was shortened by 4 bases and J by 4 bases, with 11 bases between the two germline ends. The CDR3 reads CSAIQDRYNEQFF. The DNA for the CDR3 is TGCAGTGCTATTCAGGACAGATACAATGAGCAGTTCTTC.